This is a list of T cell receptor beta chains from one sample in a study of vaccination effects on CD4 cells after COVID-19. These TCRs are of unknown antigen specificity. Generated by immunoSEQ multiplex PCR, the TCRdb table keeps only in-frame clones and is missing some. The sample includes some 50,000 clones, about 70% of them seen just once. The starting material was CD4+ T cells from PBMCs cultured with HCoV-OC43 spike peptides, obtained after COVID-19 vaccination. These TCRs come from a human donor who received a COVID-19 vaccine. Both conserved end residues are part of each CDR3. Fields, in order: V gene, clone size, D gene, J gene, CDR3 protein, CDR3 DNA. The D gene is left open where the match is weak. A row's size may be missing; if present it is once, few, many or a size class.

TRBV6-5,-,TRBD1,TRBJ2-7,CASSGTGSSYEQYF,TGTGCCAGTTCCGGGACAGGCAGCTCCTACGAGCAGTACTTC
TRBV18,-,-,TRBJ2-1,CASSPIRDNEQFF,TGTGCCAGCTCACCGATTCGAGACAATGAGCAGTTCTTC
TRBV28,-,-,TRBJ1-6,CASSPQELYNSPLHF,TGTGCCAGCAGTCCCCAGGAACTGTATAATTCACCCCTCCACTTT
TRBV18,-,-,TRBJ2-3,CASSPGLNTDTQYF,TGTGCCAGCTCACCCGGACTAAACACAGATACGCAGTATTTT
TRBV28,-,-,TRBJ1-2,CASSLLVQAIGYTF,TGTGCCAGCAGTTTATTAGTCCAGGCTATTGGCTACACCTTC
TRBV27,-,-,TRBJ2-3,CASRLAQAYSTDTQYF,TGTGCCAGCAGGCTCGCCCAGGCCTATAGCACAGATACGCAGTATTTT
TRBV14,-,-,TRBJ2-5,CASSQVSQQETQYF,TGTGCCAGCAGCCAAGTGAGCCAGCAAGAGACCCAGTACTTC
TRBV7-7,-,-,TRBJ2-7,CASSPSLGPYEQYF,TGTGCCAGCAGCCCATCGCTCGGGCCCTACGAGCAGTACTTC
TRBV9,-,-,TRBJ2-2,CASSSPAIGSNTGELFF,TGTGCCAGCAGCTCCCCTGCGATCGGGTCGAACACCGGGGAGCTGTTTTTT
TRBV11-1,-,-,TRBJ1-4,CASSRQDTRNEKLFF,TGTGCCAGCAGCCGCCAGGACACACGTAATGAAAAACTGTTTTTT
TRBV20-1,once,TRBD1,TRBJ2-2,CSARGQGRAGELFF,TGCAGTGCTCGTGGACAGGGACGGGCCGGGGAGCTGTTTTTT
TRBV5-6,-,TRBD1,TRBJ1-2,CASSRGTGYGYTF,TGTGCCAGCAGCAGAGGGACAGGCTATGGCTACACCTTC
TRBV29-1,-,-,TRBJ2-2,CSALRGPNTGELFF,TGCAGCGCCCTCAGGGGACCTAACACCGGGGAGCTGTTTTTT
TRBV4-1,-,-,TRBJ1-2,CASSPWTHYGYTF,TGCGCCAGCAGCCCCTGGACACACTATGGCTACACCTTC
TRBV5-4,-,-,TRBJ1-5,CASSPDPGAFQPQHF,TGTGCCAGCAGCCCGGATCCAGGGGCGTTTCAGCCCCAGCATTTT
TRBV18,-,-,TRBJ2-1,CASSPPSHNEQFF,TGTGCCAGCTCACCACCGTCCCACAATGAGCAGTTCTTC
TRBV20-1,-,TRBD2,TRBJ2-4,CSASSGRLNIQYF,TGCAGTGCTAGTAGCGGGAGGTTAAACATTCAGTACTTC
TRBV3-1/TRBV3-2,once,-,TRBJ2-5,CASSQGLGQETQYF,TGTGCCAGCAGCCAAGGGCTGGGACAAGAGACCCAGTACTTC
TRBV18,-,TRBD1,TRBJ1-5,CASSLKSGQVINQPQHF,TGTGCCAGCTCACTAAAGTCGGGACAGGTCATCAATCAGCCCCAGCATTTT
TRBV19,-,-,TRBJ1-4,CASTPQWRAPNEKLFF,TGTGCCAGTACCCCTCAGTGGAGGGCACCAAATGAAAAACTGTTTTTT
TRBV5-1,-,-,TRBJ1-2,CASSLRSGDGYTF,TGCGCCAGCAGCTTGCGATCGGGGGACGGCTACACCTTC
TRBV5-1,few,-,TRBJ2-1,CASSLTIQGSYNEQFF,TGCGCCAGCAGCTTAACGATACAGGGCTCCTACAATGAGCAGTTCTTC
TRBV7-2,-,-,TRBJ2-5,CASSFGGGEETQYF,TGTGCCAGCAGCTTCGGCGGGGGCGAAGAGACCCAGTACTTC
TRBV6-6,-,TRBD1,TRBJ1-2,CASSRTGGENGYTF,TGTGCCAGCAGCCGGACAGGGGGCGAGAATGGCTACACCTTC
TRBV9,-,TRBD2,TRBJ2-3,CASSLTAGGPQDTQYF,TGTGCCAGCAGCCTCACAGCGGGAGGGCCGCAAGATACGCAGTATTTT
TRBV18,-,-,TRBJ2-3,CASSPGDGTQYF,TGTGCCAGCTCCCCGGGCGACGGTACGCAGTATTTT
TRBV7-8,-,TRBD2,TRBJ2-4,CASSYQRTSSGNIQYF,TGTGCCAGCAGCTACCAGAGGACTAGTTCGGGAAACATTCAGTACTTC
TRBV5-5,-,-,TRBJ1-5,CASSLATTLNQPQHF,TGTGCCAGCAGCTTGGCGACAACCCTCAATCAGCCCCAGCATTTT
TRBV18,-,-,TRBJ2-7,CASSPVGVFERVQYF,TGTGCCAGCTCACCCGTCGGGGTTTTCGAGCGGGTACAGTACTTC
TRBV5-1,few,-,TRBJ1-6,CASSPARSNSPLHF,TGCGCCAGCTCCCCGGCAAGGAGCAATTCACCCCTCCACTTT
TRBV10-2,-,TRBD2,TRBJ2-7,CASSEASGSYEQYF,TGCGCCAGCAGCGAGGCTAGCGGCTCCTACGAGCAGTACTTC
TRBV6-1,-,-,TRBJ2-7,CASSSQGNSYEQYF,TGTGCCAGCAGCTCGCAGGGGAACTCCTACGAGCAGTACTTC
TRBV5-8,-,TRBD2,TRBJ2-5,CASSLDLASGIIGRQETQYF,TGTGCCAGCAGCTTGGATCTGGCTAGCGGGATTATTGGAAGACAAGAGACCCAGTACTTC
TRBV3-1/TRBV3-2,once,TRBD1,TRBJ2-5,CASSLGTVGETQYF,TGTGCCAGCAGCCTAGGGACAGTTGGGGAGACCCAGTACTTC
TRBV7-2,once,TRBD1,TRBJ1-2,CASSFTQGAESGYTF,TGTGCCAGCAGCTTCACTCAGGGGGCAGAAAGTGGCTACACCTTC
TRBV4-1,-,-,TRBJ2-1,CASSRLAGNYNEQFF,TGCGCCAGCAGCCGGTTGGCTGGGAACTACAATGAGCAGTTCTTC
TRBV5-4,-,TRBD1,TRBJ1-1,CASRGGTGGLRTEAFF,TGTGCCAGCAGGGGTGGGACAGGGGGCCTACGGACTGAAGCTTTCTTT
TRBV11-2,-,TRBD1,TRBJ1-2,CASSLETGRFYGYTF,TGTGCCAGCAGCTTAGAGACAGGGAGGTTCTATGGCTACACCTTC